The present TCR beta chain was sequenced within a study of blood T cell repertoires in COVID-19. Study in general: From the United States, Italy and Spain came samples of acute and convalescent COVID-19. The analysed material was cDNA or gDNA that came from T cells, B-cell-depleted T cells, or PBMCs.

In the original processing: From reference gene primer amplification, estimates of nucleated cell counts were derived. The method was immunoSEQ multiplex PCR; TCRdb's version includes in-frame clones alone and lacks a portion of them. V and J calls and clone size are those listed in that table; D and trimming were worked out from the DNA. This sample has over 150,000 clones; approximately 91% occur once, and the top ten carry about 2.3%. The V and J ends lost 6 bases and 8 bases respectively, with 16 bases between them. The CDR3 spans 13 residues. The clonotype originates from a man between 18 and 29 years old with acute or convalescent COVID-19. Sequencing was performed on peripheral blood. This chain connects TRBV12-3 or TRBV12-4 to TRBJ1-1, with a possible D match to TRBD1 (6 bases). CDR3 in amino acids: CASRGTGLTEAFF. CDR3 DNA sequence: TGTGCCAGCAGGGGAACAGGGCTAACCGAAGCTTTCTTT.